In its sample, the clone carrying this TCR beta chain was seen many times. Using immunoSEQ multiplex PCR, the repertoire was profiled, and TCRdb retains in-frame clones only, with some absent. The data hold about 270,000 clones, with approximately 85% observed a single time. The CDR3 totals 13 residues. Germline loops: CDR1 MNHEY, CDR2 SVGAGI. V was cut by 0 bases and J by 6 bases, with 6 bases left in between. This sample was included in a study of blood T cell repertoires in COVID-19. V is TRBV6-5 and J is TRBJ2-1; D perhaps matches TRBD1 (5 bases). This receptor was obtained from a woman in her fifties or sixties with acute COVID-19. Sequences were obtained from PBMCs or T cells enriched from blood (not recorded which). This chain's CDR3 is CASSYSQGNEQFF. The CDR3 DNA sequence: TGTGCCAGCAGTTACTCCCAGGGCAATGAGCAGTTCTTC.